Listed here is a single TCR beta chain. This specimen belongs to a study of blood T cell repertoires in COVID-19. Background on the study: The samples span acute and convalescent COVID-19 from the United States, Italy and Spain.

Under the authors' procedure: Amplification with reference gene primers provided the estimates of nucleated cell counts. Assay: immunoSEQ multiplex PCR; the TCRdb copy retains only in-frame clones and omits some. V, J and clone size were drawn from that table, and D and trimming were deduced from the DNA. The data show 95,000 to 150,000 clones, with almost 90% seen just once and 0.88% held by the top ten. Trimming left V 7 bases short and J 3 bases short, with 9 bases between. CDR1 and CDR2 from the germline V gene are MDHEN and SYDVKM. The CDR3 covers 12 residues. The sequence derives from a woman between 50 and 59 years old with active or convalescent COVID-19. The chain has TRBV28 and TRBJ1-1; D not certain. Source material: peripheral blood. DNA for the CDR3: TGTGCCAGCAAGGACGGGGACACTGAAGCTTTCTTT. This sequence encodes CASKDGDTEAFF. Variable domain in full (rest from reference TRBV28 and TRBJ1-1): DVKVTQSSRYLVKRTGEKVFLECVQDMDHENMFWYRQDPGLGLRLIYFSYDVKMKEKGDIPEGYSVSREKKERFSLILESASTNQTSMYLCASKDGDTEAFFGQGTRLTVV.